The clone carrying this T cell receptor beta chain occurred a few times. This CDR3 comprises 15 residues. J gave up 3 bases and V 4 bases, and 7 bases lay outside the gene matches. CDR1 is SGHTA and CDR2 is FQGNSA in the germline V gene. Assay: immunoSEQ multiplex PCR; the TCRdb copy retains only in-frame clones and omits some. The data hold some 85,000 clones, with 78% observed a single time. This record belongs to a study of blood T cell repertoires in COVID-19. The receptor comes from a man aged 70-80 years with COVID-19, enrolled during active disease. The sequenced sample was peripheral blood. The chain combines TRBV7-2 with TRBJ2-7; the match to TRBD2 covers 9 bases. CDR3 sequence: CASSYRTSDIYEQYF. The DNA for the CDR3 is TGTGCCAGCAGCTACAGGACTAGCGACATCTACGAGCAGTACTTC.